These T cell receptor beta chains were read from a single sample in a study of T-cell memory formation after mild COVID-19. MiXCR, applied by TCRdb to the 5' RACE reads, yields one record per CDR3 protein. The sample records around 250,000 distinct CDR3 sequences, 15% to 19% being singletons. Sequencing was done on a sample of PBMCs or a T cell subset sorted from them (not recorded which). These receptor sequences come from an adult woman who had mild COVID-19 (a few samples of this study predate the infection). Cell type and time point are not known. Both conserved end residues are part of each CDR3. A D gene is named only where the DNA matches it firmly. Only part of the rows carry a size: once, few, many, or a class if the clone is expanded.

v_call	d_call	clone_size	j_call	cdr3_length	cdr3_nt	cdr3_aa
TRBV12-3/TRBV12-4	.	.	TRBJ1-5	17	TGTGCCAGCAGTTTAGTAACGCTTGGACTGAGCAATCAGCCCCAGCATTTT	CASSLVTLGLSNQPQHF
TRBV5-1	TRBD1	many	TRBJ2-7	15	TGCGCCAGCAGCCAGGGACAGCCCAACGCTCGCGAGCAGTACTTC	CASSQGQPNAREQYF
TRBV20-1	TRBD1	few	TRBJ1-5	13	TGCAGTGCTAGAGTGACAGGGACTGAGCCCCAGCATTTT	CSARVTGTEPQHF
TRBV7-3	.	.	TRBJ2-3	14	TGTGCCAGCAGCTTTAGACTAGTTTCGGATACGCAGTATTTT	CASSFRLVSDTQYF
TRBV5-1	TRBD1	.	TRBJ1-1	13	TGCGCCAGCAGCTTGGCGGGACAGGTCGAAGCTTTCTTT	CASSLAGQVEAFF
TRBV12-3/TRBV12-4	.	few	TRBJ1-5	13	TGTGCCAGCAGTTGGGGTGGCAATCAGCCCCAGCATTTT	CASSWGGNQPQHF
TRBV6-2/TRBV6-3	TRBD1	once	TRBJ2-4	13	TGTGCTGTGGGGACAGTGGCCAAAAACATTCAGTACTTC	CAVGTVAKNIQYF
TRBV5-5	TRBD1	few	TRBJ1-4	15	TGTGCCAGCAGTATCGGGACAGGCGTCAAGGAAAAACTGTTTTTT	CASSIGTGVKEKLFF
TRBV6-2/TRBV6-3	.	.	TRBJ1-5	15	TGTGCCAGCAGTTACGGTAGGATTAGCAATCAGCCCCAGCATTTT	CASSYGRISNQPQHF
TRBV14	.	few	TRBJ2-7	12	TGTGCCAGCGCATCGCAGGGGTACGAGCAGTACTTC	CASASQGYEQYF
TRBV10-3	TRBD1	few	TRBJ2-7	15	TGTGCCATCAGTGGGAGGCGGGACAGGAACTACGAGCAGTACTTC	CAISGRRDRNYEQYF
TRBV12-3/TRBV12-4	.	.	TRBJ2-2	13	TGTGCCAGCAGACAGGGAGTCGGGGGGGAGCTGTTTTTT	CASRQGVGGELFF
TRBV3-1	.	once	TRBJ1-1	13	TGTGCCAGCGGGAGGGCACCGAACACTGAAGCTTTCTTT	CASGRAPNTEAFF
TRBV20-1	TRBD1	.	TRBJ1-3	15	TGCAGTGCTAGCCAGGGACAGGGGTACGGAAACACCATATATTTT	CSASQGQGYGNTIYF
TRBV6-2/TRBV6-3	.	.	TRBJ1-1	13	TGTGCCAGCAGTTACCGGATCCACACTGAAGCTTTCTTT	CASSYRIHTEAFF
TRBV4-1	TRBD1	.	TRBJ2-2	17	TGCGCCAGCAGCCAAGATACAGGGGCAAGTGGGCCCGGGGAGCTGTTTTTT	CASSQDTGASGPGELFF
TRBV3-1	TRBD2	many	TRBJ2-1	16	TGTGCCAGCAGCCAAGGGACTAGCGGGAGGATGGGTGAGCAGTTCTTC	CASSQGTSGRMGEQFF
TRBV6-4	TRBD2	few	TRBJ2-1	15	TGTGCCAGCAGTGGAGCGGGAGGTTTTGGCAATGAGCAGTTCTTC	CASSGAGGFGNEQFF